This entry describes one T cell receptor (beta chain). Some clones are missing from TCRdb's copy, which holds only in-frame ones; the method was immunoSEQ multiplex PCR. The sample lists almost 20,000 clones, about nine tenths occurring once. The data are from a study of T cell changes during pregnancy in multiple sclerosis. The trim removed 6 bases at V and 5 bases at J, leaving 9 bases unmatched. The V gene's germline CDR1 is MNHNY and CDR2 SVGAGI (reference sequence). The CDR3 covers 15 residues. Sequencing was performed on CD8+ T cells from peripheral blood mononuclear cells, taken in the third trimester of pregnancy. This chain joins TRBV6-6 and TRBJ2-3; 9 bases are a match to TRBD2. The TCR was taken from a female donor in good health, enrolled as a control in a pregnancy study. The CDR3 DNA follows: TGTGCCAGCAGCCCCACAGCGGGGGGACGAGATACGCAGTATTTT. Its translation is CASSPTAGGRDTQYF.